Presented here are 15 T cell receptor beta chains from one specimen sequenced in a study of technical replicates of blood from a handful of donors. Generated by immunoSEQ multiplex PCR, the TCRdb table keeps only in-frame clones and is missing some. The table includes 70,000 to 80,000 clones, around 93% detected once. Sequenced sample: T cells isolated from PBMCs. The source of these receptors is a human donor in good health.

J is TRBJ2-2 and V is TRBV5-1; 8 bases agree with TRBD2. J lost 4 bases, V lost 4 bases, and 12 bases had no gene match. Germline V gene sequence: CDR1 SGHRS, CDR2 YFSETQ. CDR3 length: 17 residues. CDR3 nucleotides: TGCGCCAGCAGCCCCCACCTGAGCGGGAGAGGCACCGGGGAGCTGTTTTTT. As protein: CASSPHLSGRGTGELFF.

V gene TRBV6-5 combines with J gene TRBJ2-2; D uncertain. Trimming stripped 2 bases from V and 1 base from J, with 11 bases between. CDR3 size: 16 residues. In germline, CDR1 is MNHEY, CDR2 SVGAGI. This CDR3 is CASSYMYRGNTGELFF. In nucleotides, the CDR3 is TGTGCCAGCAGTTACATGTATCGCGGGAACACCGGGGAGCTGTTTTTT.

The count of this clone is one. V is TRBV29-1 and J is TRBJ1-4, with 7 bases matching TRBD1. CDR3 length: 13 amino acids. V lost 5 bases to trimming and J lost 4 bases; unmatched junction nucleotides: 4. CDR1 SQVTM and CDR2 ANQGSEA come from the germline V gene. For the CDR3, the DNA is TGCAGCGTTACCGGGACAGATAATGAAAAACTGTTTTTT. Encoded protein: CSVTGTDNEKLFF.

This chain joins TRBV9 and TRBJ2-2; D not certain. With 0 bases removed from V and 8 bases from J, the gap between germline ends came to 8 bases. This CDR3 contains 13 residues. Per the germline V gene, CDR1 is SGDLS and CDR2 is YYNGEE. This CDR3 is CASSVVLSGELFF. Written as DNA, the CDR3 is TGTGCCAGCAGCGTAGTATTATCTGGGGAGCTGTTTTTT.

V and J are TRBV7-9 and TRBJ2-1; TRBD2 agrees at 8 bases. The CDR3 contains 13 residues. Germline CDR1 reads SEHNR; CDR2 reads FQNEAQ (reference sequence). V lost 5 bases, J lost 6 bases, and 3 bases stayed unmatched. CDR3 nucleotides: TGTGCCAGCAGCGACGGACTAGCCAATGAGCAGTTCTTC. It codes for CASSDGLANEQFF.

The CDR3 is CASLVGGEQYF. DNA for the CDR3: TGTGCCAGCCTAGTCGGAGGCGAGCAGTACTTC. The chain is built from TRBV28 and TRBJ2-7; a weak D match, TRBD2 (5 bases). V was pared by 8 bases and J by 6 bases, with 11 bases between. The germline gives CDR1 MDHEN, CDR2 SYDVKM. The CDR3 has 11 amino acids.

The V and J genes are TRBV10-2 and TRBJ2-2; D remains ambiguous. CDR3 length equals 15 residues. The V gene's germline CDR1 is WSHSY and CDR2 SAAADI. V lost 5 bases, J lost 0 bases, and 10 bases lay in between. The CDR3 DNA reads as TGCGCCAGCAGTCCCCCAGTGGCGAACACCGGGGAGCTGTTTTTT. It is translated as CASSPPVANTGELFF.

The chain combines TRBV4-1 with TRBJ1-5; D perhaps matches TRBD1 (5 bases). The CDR3 contains 15 residues. The germline V gene encodes CDR1 MGHRA and CDR2 YSYEKL. Trimming stripped 3 bases from V and 6 bases from J, with 15 bases between. This CDR3 reads CASSQSQGVRQPQHF. The CDR3 DNA follows: TGCGCCAGCAGCCAGTCCCAGGGTGTGCGTCAGCCCCAGCATTTT.

CDR3 amino acids: CASTQEQGAPFYGYTF. The CDR3 DNA is TGTGCCAGTACCCAAGAGCAGGGGGCCCCCTTCTATGGCTACACCTTC. The chain recombines TRBV19 with TRBJ1-2; 8 nucleotides line up with TRBD1. The CDR3 spans 16 residues. J was trimmed by 4 bases and V by 7 bases; bases with no gene match: 14. CDR1 is LNHDA, CDR2 SQIVND, per germline (reference sequence).

V gene TRBV29-1 combines with J gene TRBJ2-3, with unresolved D. Germline V gene sequence: CDR1 SQVTM, CDR2 ANQGSEA. The CDR3 loop spans 13 amino acids. Trimming removed 3 bases from V and 5 bases from J, with 12 bases in between. CDR3 DNA sequence: TGCAGCGTTGATGGCAGGATCAGAGATACGCAGTATTTT. Its protein product is CSVDGRIRDTQYF.

The rearrangement joins TRBV29-1 to TRBJ1-3; maybe TRBD1 (5 bases). The CDR3 has 16 amino acids. Trimming removed 3 bases from V and 0 bases from J, with 15 bases in between. The germline V gene has CDR1 SQVTM and CDR2 ANQGSEA. CDR3 sequence (DNA): TGCAGCGTTGATTCCAGGGACTCCCTCTCTGGAAACACCATATATTTT. Residues: CSVDSRDSLSGNTIYF.

The chain joins TRBV19 to TRBJ1-5; the match to TRBD1 covers 7 bases. The ends lost 5 bases at V and 4 bases at J; junction bases unmatched: 11. The CDR3 spans 16 residues. CDR1 LNHDA and CDR2 SQIVND come from the germline V gene (reference sequence). CDR3 amino acids: CASSPRQGGHNQPQHF. CDR3 bases: TGTGCCAGTAGTCCCCGGCAGGGGGGCCATAATCAGCCCCAGCATTTT. Complete variable domain (other parts from reference TRBV19 and TRBJ1-5): DGGITQSPKYLFRKEGQNVTLSCEQNLNHDAMYWYRQDPGQGLRLIYYSQIVNDFQKGDIAEGYSVSREKKESFPLTVTSAQKNPTAFYLCASSPRQGGHNQPQHFGDGTRLSIL.

The chain has TRBV9 and TRBJ1-1, with D unclear. Germline values: CDR1 SGDLS, CDR2 YYNGEE. V dropped 0 bases and J dropped 0 bases, with 3 bases sitting between them. This CDR3 region has 13 residues. CDR3 region: CASSVELNTEAFF. The CDR3 nucleotides are TGTGCCAGCAGCGTAGAGCTGAACACTGAAGCTTTCTTT. Based on the CDR3 plus reference TRBV9 and TRBJ1-1, the full variable domain is DSGVTQTPKHLITATGQRVTLRCSPRSGDLSVYWYQQSLDQGLQFLIQYYNGEERAKGNILERFSAQQFPDLHSELNLSSLELGDSALYFCASSVELNTEAFFGQGTRLTVV.

This clone was counted a few times. V usage is TRBV4-1 and J usage is TRBJ2-1; TRBD2 matches 11 bases. V gave up 0 bases and J gave up 9 bases; unmatched junction bases: 10. The CDR3 consists of 17 residues. Germline CDR1 is MGHRA and CDR2 is YSYEKL. CDR3: CASSQDGQLAGDSEQFF. The CDR3 coding sequence is TGCGCCAGCAGCCAAGATGGACAACTAGCGGGAGATAGTGAGCAGTTCTTC.

This clone was detected once. The J gene is TRBJ2-6, the V gene TRBV28; 11 nucleotides match TRBD1. The V gene end was trimmed by 5 bases and the J gene end by 0 bases; junction bases not matched to a gene: 6. Per the germline V gene, CDR1 is MDHEN and CDR2 is SYDVKM. This CDR3 contains 18 residues. CDR3 DNA: TGTGCCAGCAGTATAGGACAGGGGGCTTTCTCTGGGGCCAACGTCCTGACTTTC. Translating gives CASSIGQGAFSGANVLTF.